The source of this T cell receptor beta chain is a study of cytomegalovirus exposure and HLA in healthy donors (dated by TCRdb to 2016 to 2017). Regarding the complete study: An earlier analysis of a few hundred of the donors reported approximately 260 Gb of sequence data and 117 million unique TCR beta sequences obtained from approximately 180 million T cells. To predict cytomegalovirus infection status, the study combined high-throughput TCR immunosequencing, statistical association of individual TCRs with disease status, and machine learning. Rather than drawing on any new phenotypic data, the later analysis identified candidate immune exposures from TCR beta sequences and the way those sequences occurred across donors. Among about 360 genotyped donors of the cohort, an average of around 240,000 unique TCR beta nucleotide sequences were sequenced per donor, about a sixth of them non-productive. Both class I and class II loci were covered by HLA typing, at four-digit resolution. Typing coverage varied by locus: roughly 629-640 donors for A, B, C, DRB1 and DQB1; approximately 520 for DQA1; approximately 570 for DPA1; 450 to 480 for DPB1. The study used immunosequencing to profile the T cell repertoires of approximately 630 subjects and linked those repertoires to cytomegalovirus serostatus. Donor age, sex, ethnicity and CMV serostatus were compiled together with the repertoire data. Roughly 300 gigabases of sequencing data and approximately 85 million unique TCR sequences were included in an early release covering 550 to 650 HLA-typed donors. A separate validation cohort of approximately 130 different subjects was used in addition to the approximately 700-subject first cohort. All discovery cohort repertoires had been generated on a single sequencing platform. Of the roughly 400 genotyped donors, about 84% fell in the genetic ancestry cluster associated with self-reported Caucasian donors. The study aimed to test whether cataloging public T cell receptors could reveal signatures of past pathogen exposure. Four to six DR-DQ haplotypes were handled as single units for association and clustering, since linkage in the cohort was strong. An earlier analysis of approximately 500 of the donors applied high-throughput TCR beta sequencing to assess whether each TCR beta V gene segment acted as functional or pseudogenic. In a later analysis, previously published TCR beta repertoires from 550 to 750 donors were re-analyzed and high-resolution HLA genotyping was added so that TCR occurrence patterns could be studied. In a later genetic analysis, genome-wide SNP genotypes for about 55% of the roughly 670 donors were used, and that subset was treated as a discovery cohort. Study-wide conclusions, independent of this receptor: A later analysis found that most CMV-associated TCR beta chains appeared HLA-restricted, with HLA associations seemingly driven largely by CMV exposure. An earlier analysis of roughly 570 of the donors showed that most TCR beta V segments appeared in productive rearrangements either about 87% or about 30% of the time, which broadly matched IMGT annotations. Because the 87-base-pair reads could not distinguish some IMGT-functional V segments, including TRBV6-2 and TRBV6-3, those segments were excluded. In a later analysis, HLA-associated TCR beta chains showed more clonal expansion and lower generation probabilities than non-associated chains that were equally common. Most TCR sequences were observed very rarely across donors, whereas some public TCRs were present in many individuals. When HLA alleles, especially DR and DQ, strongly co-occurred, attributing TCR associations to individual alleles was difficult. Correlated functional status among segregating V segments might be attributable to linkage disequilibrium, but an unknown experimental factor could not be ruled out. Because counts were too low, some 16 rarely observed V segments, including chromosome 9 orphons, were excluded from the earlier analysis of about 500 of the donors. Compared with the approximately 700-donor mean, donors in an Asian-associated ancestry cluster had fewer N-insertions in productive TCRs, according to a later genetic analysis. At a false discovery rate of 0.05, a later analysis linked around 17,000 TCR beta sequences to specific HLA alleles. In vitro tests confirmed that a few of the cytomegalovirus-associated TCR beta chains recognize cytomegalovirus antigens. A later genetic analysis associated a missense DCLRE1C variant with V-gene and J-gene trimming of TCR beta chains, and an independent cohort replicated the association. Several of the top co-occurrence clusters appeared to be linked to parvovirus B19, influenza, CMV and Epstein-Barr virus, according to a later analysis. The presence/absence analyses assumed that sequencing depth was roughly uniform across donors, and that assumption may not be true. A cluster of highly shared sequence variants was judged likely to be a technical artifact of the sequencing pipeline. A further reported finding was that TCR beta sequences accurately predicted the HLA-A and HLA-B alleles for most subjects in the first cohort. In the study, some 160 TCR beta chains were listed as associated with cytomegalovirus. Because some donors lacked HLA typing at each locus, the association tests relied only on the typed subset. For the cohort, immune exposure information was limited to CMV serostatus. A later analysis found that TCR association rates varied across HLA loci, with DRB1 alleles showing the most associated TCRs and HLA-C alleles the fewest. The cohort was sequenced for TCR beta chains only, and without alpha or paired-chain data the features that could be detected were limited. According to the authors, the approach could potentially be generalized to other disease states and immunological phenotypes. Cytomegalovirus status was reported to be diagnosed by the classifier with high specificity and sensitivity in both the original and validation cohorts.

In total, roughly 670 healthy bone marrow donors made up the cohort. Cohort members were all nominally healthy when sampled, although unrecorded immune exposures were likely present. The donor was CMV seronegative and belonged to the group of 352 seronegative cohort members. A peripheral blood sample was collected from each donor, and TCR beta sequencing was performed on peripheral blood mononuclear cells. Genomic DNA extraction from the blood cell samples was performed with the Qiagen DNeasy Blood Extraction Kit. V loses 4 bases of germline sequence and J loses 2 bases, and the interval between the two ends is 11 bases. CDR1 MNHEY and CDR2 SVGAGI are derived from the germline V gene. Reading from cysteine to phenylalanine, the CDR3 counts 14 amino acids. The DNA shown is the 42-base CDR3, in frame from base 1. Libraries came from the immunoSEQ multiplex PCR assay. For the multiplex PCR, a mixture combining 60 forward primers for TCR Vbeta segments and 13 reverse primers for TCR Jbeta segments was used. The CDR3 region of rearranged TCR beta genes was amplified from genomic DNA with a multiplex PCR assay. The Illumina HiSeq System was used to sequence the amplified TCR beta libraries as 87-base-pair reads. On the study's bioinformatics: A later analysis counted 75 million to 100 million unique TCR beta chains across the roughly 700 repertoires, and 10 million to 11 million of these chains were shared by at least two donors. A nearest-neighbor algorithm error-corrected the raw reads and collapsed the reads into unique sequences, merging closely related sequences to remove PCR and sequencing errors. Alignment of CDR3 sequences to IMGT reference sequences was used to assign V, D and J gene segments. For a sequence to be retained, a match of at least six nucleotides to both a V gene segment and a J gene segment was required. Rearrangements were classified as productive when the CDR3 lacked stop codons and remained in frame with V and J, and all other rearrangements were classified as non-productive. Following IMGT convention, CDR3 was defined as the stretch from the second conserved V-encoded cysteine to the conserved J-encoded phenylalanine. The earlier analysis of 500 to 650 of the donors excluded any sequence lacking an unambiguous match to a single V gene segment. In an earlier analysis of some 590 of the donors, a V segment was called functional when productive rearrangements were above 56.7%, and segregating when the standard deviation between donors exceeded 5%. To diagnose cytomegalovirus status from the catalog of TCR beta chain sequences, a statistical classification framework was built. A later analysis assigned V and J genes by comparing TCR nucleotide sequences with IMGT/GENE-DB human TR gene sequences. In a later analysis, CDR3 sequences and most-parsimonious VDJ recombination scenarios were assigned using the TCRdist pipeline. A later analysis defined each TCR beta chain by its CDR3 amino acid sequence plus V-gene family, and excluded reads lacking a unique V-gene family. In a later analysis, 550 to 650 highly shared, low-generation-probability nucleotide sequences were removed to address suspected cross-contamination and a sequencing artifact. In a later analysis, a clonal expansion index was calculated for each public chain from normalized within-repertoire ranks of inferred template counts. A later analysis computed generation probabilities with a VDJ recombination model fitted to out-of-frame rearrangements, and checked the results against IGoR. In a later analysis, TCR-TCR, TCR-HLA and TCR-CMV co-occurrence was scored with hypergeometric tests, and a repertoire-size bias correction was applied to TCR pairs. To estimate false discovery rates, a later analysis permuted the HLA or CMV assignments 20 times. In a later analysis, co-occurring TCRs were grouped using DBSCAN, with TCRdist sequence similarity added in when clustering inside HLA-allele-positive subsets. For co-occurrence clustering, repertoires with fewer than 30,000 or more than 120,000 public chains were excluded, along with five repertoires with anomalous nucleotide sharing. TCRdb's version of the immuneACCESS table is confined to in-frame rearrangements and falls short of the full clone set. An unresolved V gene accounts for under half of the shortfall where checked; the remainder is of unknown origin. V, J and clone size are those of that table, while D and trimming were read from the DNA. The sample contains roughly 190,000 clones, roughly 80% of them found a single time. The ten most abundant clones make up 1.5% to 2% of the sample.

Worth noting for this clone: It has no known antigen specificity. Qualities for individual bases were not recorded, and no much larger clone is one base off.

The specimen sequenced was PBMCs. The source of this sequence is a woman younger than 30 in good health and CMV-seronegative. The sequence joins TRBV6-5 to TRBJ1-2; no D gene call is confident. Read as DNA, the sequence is TGTGCCAGCAGTTTCGGAGGCAACAACTATGGCTACACCTTC. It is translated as CASSFGGNNYGYTF.